This record concerns one T cell receptor (beta chain) sequence. The sample originates from a study of shared clonotypes between healthy human individuals. At deep level, the assay was performed. The data were produced by immunoSEQ multiplex PCR, yet TCRdb's version contains in-frame clones alone and is incomplete. Of around 1,100,000 clones listed, 60% to 80% are singletons. Recent acute infections and vaccinations were absent in the healthy HIV-negative adult donors. The receptor was isolated from a man aged 18 to 35 in good health. Some clones in this sample may be carry-over from other donors' samples. The sequenced sample consisted of memory CD4+ T cells from PBMCs. Described subset: CD45RA-negative fraction.

The CDR3 spells CASSFRERYEQYF. CDR3 in DNA: TGTGCCAGCAGCTTCCGGGAGCGCTACGAGCAGTACTTC. V and J are TRBV7-2 and TRBJ2-7; a weak D match, TRBD2 (6 bases). Germline V gives CDR1 SGHTA, CDR2 FQGNSA. This CDR3 contains 13 residues. The V and J ends lost 3 bases and 3 bases respectively, with 9 bases between them.